The T cell receptor beta chain described here comes from a study of PD-L1 blockade in urothelial cancer. As for the study in general: Of roughly 30 patients, twenty-five were males with bladder-origin urothelial cancer.

Trimming removed 5 bases at V and 5 bases at J, with 10 bases between. Per germline, CDR1 SGHNT and CDR2 YYREEE (reference sequence). The CDR3 consists of 13 residues. The repertoire was sequenced with immunoSEQ multiplex PCR; TCRdb's copy has only in-frame clones and lacks some. This table has around 100,000 clones, approximately 85% appearing once. This clone was recorded a few times. Locally advanced or metastatic urothelial carcinoma was present in patients. The V gene is TRBV5-4, the J gene TRBJ1-4; possible D gene TRBD1, 6 bases. The TCR was taken from a man over 45 with urothelial cancer. Material: PBMCs, obtained around atezolizumab (anti-PD-L1) treatment. CDR3 region: CASRQGLNEKLFF. The CDR3 bases are TGTGCCAGCAGACAGGGCTTAAATGAAAAACTGTTTTTT.